Included here is one T cell receptor (beta chain) sequence, with context. Per the original data handling: Amplification of reference gene primers was used by the study to estimate nucleated cell counts. Profiling relied on immunoSEQ multiplex PCR, and the TCRdb table lists in-frame clones only, not all of them. D and trimming were read from the DNA, whereas the V and J calls and clone size are those reported in that table. The sample consists of tens of thousands of clones, roughly 86% of them appearing once. The sample comes from a study of blood T cell repertoires in COVID-19. For the study at large: From T cells, B-cell-depleted T cells, or PBMCs came the material, which was cDNA or gDNA.

Germline assignment: CDR1 MGHRA and CDR2 YSYEKL. The CDR3 covers 12 residues. The V gene lost 0 bases and the J gene lost 11 bases, with 10 bases spanning the gap. The sequence derives from a man in his fifties with active COVID-19. The chain is built from TRBV4-1 and TRBJ1-2; tentatively, D is TRBD1 (5 bases). Sequences were obtained from peripheral blood. CDR3 sequence reads: CASSQDGGWYTF. CDR3 DNA: TGCGCCAGCAGCCAAGATGGGGGGTGGTACACCTTC.